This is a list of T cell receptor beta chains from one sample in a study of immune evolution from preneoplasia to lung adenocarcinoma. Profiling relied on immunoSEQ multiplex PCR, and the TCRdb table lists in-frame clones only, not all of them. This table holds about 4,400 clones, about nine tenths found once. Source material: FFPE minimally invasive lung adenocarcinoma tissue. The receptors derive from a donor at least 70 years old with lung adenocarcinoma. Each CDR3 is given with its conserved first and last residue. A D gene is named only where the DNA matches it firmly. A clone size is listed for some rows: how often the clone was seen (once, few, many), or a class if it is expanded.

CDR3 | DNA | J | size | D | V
CATSRIDSTDTQYF | TGTGCCACCAGCAGAATAGACAGCACAGATACGCAGTATTTT | TRBJ2-3 | . | . | TRBV15
CASSLGRVYNEQFF | TGTGCCAGCAGCTTAGGACGGGTCTACAATGAGCAGTTCTTC | TRBJ2-1 | . | . | TRBV13
CASSGRSELSGANVLTF | TGTGCCAGCAGTGGTAGGAGTGAGCTCTCTGGGGCCAACGTCCTGACTTTC | TRBJ2-6 | . | . | TRBV2
CASRVRQRMGSGTDTQYF | TGTGCCAGCAGGGTTAGGCAGCGGATGGGTAGCGGCACAGATACGCAGTATTTT | TRBJ2-3 | . | . | TRBV27
CASSTGWSRWFF | TGTGCCAGCAGTACCGGATGGTCCCGATGGTTCTTC | TRBJ2-1 | . | . | TRBV6-5
CASSPIVYNEQFF | TGCGCCAGCAGTCCCATCGTCTACAATGAGCAGTTCTTC | TRBJ2-1 | . | . | TRBV10-2
CASSPGLLSYEQYF | TGCGCCAGCAGCCCGGGACTACTCTCCTACGAGCAGTACTTC | TRBJ2-7 | . | TRBD2 | TRBV5-1
CASSPGEAEAFF | TGTGCCAGCTCACCAGGGGAGGCTGAAGCTTTCTTT | TRBJ1-1 | . | . | TRBV18
CAITQEQGAHYGYTF | TGTGCCATCACCCAGGAACAGGGGGCGCATTATGGCTACACCTTC | TRBJ1-2 | . | TRBD1 | TRBV10-3
CAVPGTNRAGELFF | TGTGCCGTACCCGGGACGAATCGGGCCGGGGAGCTGTTTTTT | TRBJ2-2 | . | . | TRBV11-1
CASSVSQAYGYTF | TGTGCCAGCAGCGTGAGCCAGGCGTATGGCTACACCTTC | TRBJ1-2 | once | . | TRBV5-5
CVVTSNNEQYF | TGTGTGGTGACATCAAACAACGAGCAGTACTTC | TRBJ2-7 | . | . | TRBV28
CASSPDRGVTGELFF | TGTGCCAGCAGTCCCGACAGGGGGGTCACCGGGGAGCTGTTTTTT | TRBJ2-2 | . | TRBD1 | TRBV27
CASGGGDWRGTEAFF | TGTGCCAGCGGCGGCGGGGACTGGAGGGGCACTGAAGCTTTCTTT | TRBJ1-1 | . | . | TRBV9
CASSEGVTQYF | TGTGCCAGCAGCGAGGGTGTAACGCAGTATTTT | TRBJ2-3 | . | . | TRBV5-4
CSVDFAAAGGGDTQYF | TGCAGCGTTGATTTTGCTGCAGCGGGAGGGGGAGATACGCAGTATTTT | TRBJ2-3 | . | TRBD2 | TRBV29-1
CASSLQVGAGETQYF | TGTGCCAGCAGCTTACAGGTGGGAGCGGGAGAGACCCAGTACTTC | TRBJ2-5 | . | . | TRBV7-2
CASNHGQGAIEAFF | TGTGCCAGCAACCATGGACAGGGGGCGATTGAAGCTTTCTTT | TRBJ1-1 | . | TRBD1 | TRBV6-6
CASSGAGGRTDTQYF | TGTGCCAGCAGCGGCGCAGGGGGAAGGACAGATACGCAGTATTTT | TRBJ2-3 | . | TRBD1 | TRBV6-1
CASRPGVLTDTQYF | TGTGCCAGCAGGCCGGGAGTACTCACAGATACGCAGTATTTT | TRBJ2-3 | . | . | TRBV6-1
CASSSGVDEQYF | TGTGCCAGCAGTTCCGGGGTTGACGAGCAGTACTTC | TRBJ2-7 | . | . | TRBV2
CASSPRTVGGELFF | TGTGCCAGCAGCCCGCGGACAGTCGGCGGGGAGCTGTTTTTT | TRBJ2-2 | . | . | TRBV7-3
CASSKVTHPGDEQYF | TGTGCCAGCAGCAAAGTAACTCACCCGGGGGACGAGCAGTACTTC | TRBJ2-7 | . | . | TRBV21-1
CATSANRGTGANVLTF | TGTGCCACCAGCGCAAACAGGGGAACTGGGGCCAACGTCCTGACTTTC | TRBJ2-6 | . | TRBD1 | TRBV15
CASSLGGTSGSYDTQYF | TGTGCCAGCAGCTTAGGGGGGACTAGCGGGAGTTACGATACGCAGTATTTT | TRBJ2-3 | . | TRBD2 | TRBV11-3
CASSLGTYTDTQYF | TGTGCCAGCAGTCTCGGGACATACACAGATACGCAGTATTTT | TRBJ2-3 | . | . | TRBV5-5
CASSQLFTSTYNEQFF | TGCGCCAGCAGCCAATTGTTTACATCCACCTACAATGAGCAGTTCTTC | TRBJ2-1 | . | . | TRBV4-1
CASSRTGGETQYF | TGTGCCAGCTCGCGGACAGGGGGAGAGACCCAGTACTTC | TRBJ2-5 | . | TRBD1 | TRBV18
CASSLWPGQGTDTQYF | TGCGCCAGCAGCTTGTGGCCGGGACAGGGTACAGATACGCAGTATTTT | TRBJ2-3 | few | TRBD1 | TRBV5-1
CASSAGGNQPQHF | TGTGCCAGCAGCGCCGGGGGAAATCAGCCCCAGCATTTT | TRBJ1-5 | . | . | TRBV7-8
CASSPPTGVKSGELFF | TGCGCCAGCAGCCCCCCGACAGGGGTGAAGTCCGGGGAGCTGTTTTTT | TRBJ2-2 | few | TRBD1 | TRBV5-1
CAWSAIGNTIYF | TGTGCCTGGAGCGCGATTGGAAACACCATATATTTT | TRBJ1-3 | . | . | TRBV30
CASSYYRGQDYNEQFF | TGTGCCAGCAGTTACTATAGGGGACAGGACTACAATGAGCAGTTCTTC | TRBJ2-1 | few | TRBD1 | TRBV6-5
CASSRLITDTQYF | TGTGCCAGCAGTAGGCTAATCACAGATACGCAGTATTTT | TRBJ2-3 | . | . | TRBV2
CASSYTRPNTQYF | TGTGCCAGCAGTTACACCAGACCTAATACGCAGTATTTT | TRBJ2-3 | . | . | TRBV6-6
CASSQELAELYEQYF | TGTGCCAGCAGCCAAGAACTAGCGGAGTTATACGAGCAGTACTTC | TRBJ2-7 | . | TRBD2 | TRBV4-2
CASSPPTGIRAGELFF | TGTGCCAGCAGCCCCCCGACAGGGATTCGGGCCGGGGAGCTGTTTTTT | TRBJ2-2 | . | TRBD1 | TRBV14
CASSLNSDQPQHF | TGTGCCAGCAGCTTAAACTCGGATCAGCCCCAGCATTTT | TRBJ1-5 | . | . | TRBV7-9
CASSLGTYNEQFF | TGCGCCAGCAGCCTGGGAACCTACAATGAGCAGTTCTTC | TRBJ2-1 | . | . | TRBV5-1
CASSTTPAGGSYEQYF | TGCGCCAGCAGCACAACGCCGGCAGGGGGCTCCTACGAGCAGTACTTC | TRBJ2-7 | . | TRBD1 | TRBV5-1
CASSSSGGNTEAFF | TGCGCCAGCAGCTCCTCAGGTGGGAACACTGAAGCTTTCTTT | TRBJ1-1 | . | . | TRBV5-1
CASSSRPGTSTDTQYF | TGTGCCAGCAGCTCCCGCCCGGGTACCAGCACAGATACGCAGTATTTT | TRBJ2-3 | once | . | TRBV7-2
CASSLGQGFGELFF | TGTGCCAGCAGCTTAGGACAGGGTTTCGGGGAGCTGTTTTTT | TRBJ2-2 | . | TRBD1 | TRBV7-2
CASRSGGGNEQFF | TGCGCCAGCAGAAGCGGGGGGGGGAATGAGCAGTTCTTC | TRBJ2-1 | once | TRBD2 | TRBV10-2
CASRVPDRYNEQFF | TGTGCCAGCAGAGTCCCGGACAGGTACAATGAGCAGTTCTTC | TRBJ2-1 | . | TRBD1 | TRBV27
CASSLAEWGSYGYTF | TGTGCCAGCAGCTTGGCCGAATGGGGCTCCTATGGCTACACCTTC | TRBJ1-2 | . | . | TRBV5-4
CASSGTYNEQFF | TGTGCCAGCAGTGGGACTTACAATGAGCAGTTCTTC | TRBJ2-1 | . | . | TRBV2
CASSFSGGGEQYF | TGTGCCAGCAGCTTTTCCGGGGGTGGCGAGCAGTACTTC | TRBJ2-7 | few | . | TRBV7-6
CASSLARQGKNTEAFF | TGTGCCAGCAGCTTAGCGCGACAGGGGAAGAACACTGAAGCTTTCTTT | TRBJ1-1 | once | TRBD1 | TRBV13
CAIGTSGADTQYF | TGTGCCATCGGGACTAGCGGAGCAGATACGCAGTATTTT | TRBJ2-3 | . | TRBD2 | TRBV2
CASSGRTGNSPLHF | TGTGCCAGCAGTGGGCGGACAGGGAATTCACCCCTCCACTTT | TRBJ1-6 | . | TRBD1 | TRBV25-1
CATSRGTGVHEQYF | TGTGCCACCAGCAGAGGGACAGGGGTGCACGAGCAGTACTTC | TRBJ2-7 | . | TRBD1 | TRBV15
CAAAVANTGELFF | TGTGCCGCAGCGGTCGCGAACACCGGGGAGCTGTTTTTT | TRBJ2-2 | . | . | TRBV30
CAWAGFMNTEAFF | TGTGCCTGGGCGGGATTTATGAACACTGAAGCTTTCTTT | TRBJ1-1 | . | . | TRBV30
CASSADYLTYEQYF | TGTGCCAGCAGCGCCGATTACTTGACATACGAGCAGTACTTC | TRBJ2-7 | . | . | TRBV7-2
CASSSRAGVDTDTQYF | TGTGCCAGCAGCAGTCGAGCGGGAGTGGACACAGATACGCAGTATTTT | TRBJ2-3 | . | TRBD2 | TRBV6-6
CASSLEVRGSTDTQYF | TGCGCCAGCAGCTTGGAGGTCAGGGGATCGACAGATACGCAGTATTTT | TRBJ2-3 | . | . | TRBV5-1
CASSFTGTKNTEAFF | TGTGCCAGCAGCTTTACCGGGACAAAGAACACTGAAGCTTTCTTT | TRBJ1-1 | . | . | TRBV7-8
CAISDGGLGNTEAFF | TGTGCCATCAGTGATGGGGGGCTCGGGAACACTGAAGCTTTCTTT | TRBJ1-1 | . | . | TRBV10-3
CASSESGYQPQHF | TGTGCCAGCAGTGAATCAGGGTACCAGCCCCAGCATTTT | TRBJ1-5 | once | . | TRBV2